This passage covers 4 T cell receptor beta chains from one sample sequenced in a study of PD-L1 blockade in urothelial cancer. Specified time point: pretreatment peripheral blood. Data came from immunoSEQ multiplex PCR; TCRdb stores just in-frame clones and leaves some out. The table lists about 130,000 clones, about 88% of them singletons. The starting material was PBMCs, obtained around atezolizumab (anti-PD-L1) treatment. The source of these receptors is a man between 50 and 59 years old with urothelial cancer.

This chain links TRBV7-2 with TRBJ1-4; D is uncertain. From germline, CDR1 is SGHTA and CDR2 FQGNSA. This CDR3 comprises 16 residues. The V and J ends lost 1 base and 1 base respectively, with 10 bases between them. CDR3: CASSLGGLKTNEKLFF. The CDR3 coding sequence is TGTGCCAGCAGCTTAGGCGGTTTGAAAACTAATGAAAAACTGTTTTTT.

This chain links TRBV6-5 with TRBJ1-2; D is ambiguous. This CDR3 has 13 residues. Per the germline V gene, CDR1 is MNHEY and CDR2 is SVGAGI. Trimming removed 0 bases from V and 6 bases from J, with 8 bases in between. The CDR3: CASSYSTGNGYTF. The CDR3 coding sequence is TGTGCCAGCAGTTACTCGACGGGGAATGGCTACACCTTC.

This CDR3 reads CASSPPGQWEKLFF. CDR3 in DNA: TGTGCCAGCAGCCCACCCGGACAGTGGGAAAAACTGTTTTTT. The chain employs TRBV7-2 and TRBJ1-4, with D possibly being TRBD1 (6 bases). Germline V CDR1 and CDR2: SGHTA, FQGNSA. V shed 5 bases and J shed 8 bases, with 15 bases lying between them. The CDR3 is 14 amino acids.

This sequence joins TRBV19 and TRBJ2-2, with 10 nucleotides matching TRBD2. Germline CDR1 is LNHDA and CDR2 is SQIVND (reference sequence). The V segment lost 6 bases and the J segment 1 base; nucleotides outside the gene matches: 2. The CDR3 runs to 15 residues. CDR3 sequence (DNA): TGTGCCAGTAGCCGGACTAGCGGGAACACCGGGGAGCTGTTTTTT. Its translation is CASSRTSGNTGELFF.